These T cell receptor beta chains were read from a single sample in a study of blood T cell repertoires in COVID-19. Sequencing was performed with immunoSEQ multiplex PCR; in TCRdb, only in-frame clones are kept and a portion is missing. The sample shows fewer than 250,000 clones, 80% to 90% of them seen only once. The sequencing input was peripheral blood. These TCRs come from a man in his forties or fifties with active or convalescent COVID-19. The CDR3 runs from the conserved cysteine through the conserved F or W. A D gene is named only where the DNA matches it firmly. Clone size is shown for a subset of rows, as once, few, many or a class of expanded clone.

cdr3_nt | cdr3_aa | v_call | d_call | clone_size | j_call | cdr3_length
TGTGCCAGTACCGCGACGGGATCCTATGGCTACACCTTC | CASTATGSYGYTF | TRBV19 | . | . | TRBJ1-2 | 13
TGCGCCAGCAGTGATCTAGCGGGGGCCAACACCGGGGAGCTGTTTTTT | CASSDLAGANTGELFF | TRBV10-1 | TRBD2 | . | TRBJ2-2 | 16
TGCAGCGTTGTAGGGGGAGCGTTCTACAATGAGCAGTTCTTC | CSVVGGAFYNEQFF | TRBV29-1 | . | . | TRBJ2-1 | 14
TGTGCCACCAGTGATAGGGACAGGGGATACACCTACGAGCAGTACTTC | CATSDRDRGYTYEQYF | TRBV24-1 | TRBD1 | . | TRBJ2-7 | 16
TGTGCCAGCTCCGGACAGGGCCCCTACGAGCAGTACTTC | CASSGQGPYEQYF | TRBV18 | TRBD1 | few | TRBJ2-7 | 13
TGCGCCAGCAGCTTGGCCCGGACAGGGACGGACACTGAAGCTTTCTTT | CASSLARTGTDTEAFF | TRBV5-1 | TRBD1 | . | TRBJ1-1 | 16
TGTGCCAGCACCTACTCCTCCCTGAACACTGAAGCTTTCTTT | CASTYSSLNTEAFF | TRBV11-2 | . | . | TRBJ1-1 | 14
TGTGCCAGCAGCACACAGGCTAACACTGAAGCTTTCTTT | CASSTQANTEAFF | TRBV7-3 | . | . | TRBJ1-1 | 13
TGTGCCATCAGTGCGGGGATCCAACCGAACTATGGCTACACCTTC | CAISAGIQPNYGYTF | TRBV10-3 | . | . | TRBJ1-2 | 15
TGTGCCACCAGCCCTAACCGGGATTATAGCAATCAGCCCCAGCATTTT | CATSPNRDYSNQPQHF | TRBV24-1 | . | few | TRBJ1-5 | 16
TGTGCCAGCAGTCCACAGGGGACGATGAACACTGAAGCTTTCTTT | CASSPQGTMNTEAFF | TRBV27 | TRBD1 | . | TRBJ1-1 | 15
TGTGCCAGCAGGGTGGAGGGCCAAGAGACCCAGTACTTC | CASRVEGQETQYF | TRBV6-5 | . | . | TRBJ2-5 | 13
TGCAGCGTTGCCCTTGGGACAGGGCATGGCTACACCTTC | CSVALGTGHGYTF | TRBV29-1 | TRBD1 | . | TRBJ1-2 | 13
TGTGCCACCAGTGACGCTTCTACCACCGGGGAGCTGTTTTTT | CATSDASTTGELFF | TRBV24-1 | . | once | TRBJ2-2 | 14
TGTGCCAGCAGCTTGGCAGTCCTTTGGGAGACCCAGTACTTC | CASSLAVLWETQYF | TRBV7-9 | . | . | TRBJ2-5 | 14
TGTGCCAGCAGCTTAGGACAGGGGAAAAACTATGGCTACACCTTC | CASSLGQGKNYGYTF | TRBV7-8 | TRBD1 | . | TRBJ1-2 | 15
TGCGCCAGCAGCACCGGTAACACTGAAGCTTTCTTT | CASSTGNTEAFF | TRBV5-1 | . | . | TRBJ1-1 | 12
TGTGCCAGCAGCAACCGGGACTACTCCTACGAGCAGTACTTC | CASSNRDYSYEQYF | TRBV9 | TRBD2 | . | TRBJ2-7 | 14
TGTGCCAGCAGGAGACCGGGACAGACTCCCTACGAGCAGTACTTC | CASRRPGQTPYEQYF | TRBV6-5 | TRBD1 | . | TRBJ2-7 | 15
TGTGCCAGCAGCCCGGGGGAGGCCGGGGAGCTGTTTTTT | CASSPGEAGELFF | TRBV7-9 | . | . | TRBJ2-2 | 13